Below, 2 T cell receptor beta chains from the same sample are listed, as sequenced in a study of cytomegalovirus exposure and HLA in healthy donors. This PCR relied on a set of 60 Vbeta primers and 13 Jbeta primers. The assay was immunoSEQ multiplex PCR, and TCRdb's table has in-frame clones only and misses some. The repertoire holds 150,000 or so clones, with over 60% as singletons. Sequencing was done on a sample of PBMCs. The receptors shown here come from a girl under 18 in good health and CMV-seronegative.

Only a few counts were recorded for this clone. The chain recombines TRBV5-6 with TRBJ1-4, with D possibly being TRBD1 (5 bases). CDR1 and CDR2 (germline): SGHDT, YYEEEE. Trimming left V 4 bases short and J 13 bases short, with 11 bases between. The CDR3 totals 11 residues. CDR3: CASSGPGGLFF. Here the CDR3 DNA reads TGTGCCAGCAGCGGACCGGGGGGACTGTTTTTT.

This chain connects TRBV19 to TRBJ2-3; 16 bases match TRBD2. The CDR3 runs to 17 residues. The trim removed 7 bases at V and 5 bases at J, leaving 9 bases unmatched. The germline CDR1 and CDR2 sequences are LNHDA and SQIVND (reference sequence). CDR3 residues: CASNNPGLAGGQDTQYF. As DNA, the CDR3 is TGTGCCAGTAATAACCCGGGACTAGCGGGGGGGCAAGATACGCAGTATTTT.